Below, 27 T cell receptor beta chains from the same sample are listed, as sequenced in a study of regulatory T cells in long-lasting Graves disease. Time point reported: persistent/refractory GD, antithyroid drugs over 5 years with positive TRAb. From PBMCs, RNA was extracted and then used to make the TCR library. Building of the TCR beta libraries involved iRepertoire HTBI primers and Arm-PCR of CDR3 regions. Via MiXCR, TCRdb re-called the multiplex PCR reads, giving one row per CDR3 protein. The table has about 660,000 distinct CDR3 sequences, approximately 31% seen once; the top ten hold under 50%. This material consisted of peripheral blood mononuclear cells (PBMCs), taken when the disease was refractory, from a patient treated with antithyroid drugs. Receptor source: a female donor with Graves disease.

V is TRBV27 and J is TRBJ1-5; D is uncertain. The CDR3 spans 17 residues. V was trimmed by 2 bases and J by 3 bases, leaving 17 bases between them. The V gene's germline CDR1 is MNHEY and CDR2 SMNVEV (reference sequence). For the CDR3, the DNA is TGTGCCAGCAGTTTAAGTAGGCCGCCGTTTTCCAATCAGCCCCAGCATTTT. Encoded protein: CASSLSRPPFSNQPQHF.

This clonotype was recorded at least ten times. This chain links TRBV28 with TRBJ1-2; 7 bases line up with TRBD1. V gave up 2 bases and J gave up 5 bases; unmatched junction bases: 5. The CDR3 sequence is 14 residues long. From germline, CDR1 is MDHEN and CDR2 SYDVKM. In DNA, the CDR3 is TGTGCCAGCAGTTTAGTGAACAGGGGATATGGCTACACCTTC. Protein sequence: CASSLVNRGYGYTF.

There are a few counts of this clonotype. The chain links TRBV29-1 to TRBJ2-7; D is unresolved. Trimming left V 3 bases short and J 7 bases short, with 10 bases between. Germline V gene data show CDR1 as SQVTM and CDR2 as ANQGSEA. This CDR3 comprises 11 residues. CDR3 sequence reads: CSVDGGFEQYF. The DNA for the CDR3 is TGCAGCGTTGACGGCGGCTTTGAGCAGTACTTC.

In its sample, this clonotype was seen many times. The chain links TRBV5-1 to TRBJ1-4; no firm D call. The CDR3 loop spans 14 amino acids. CDR1 is SGHRS and CDR2 is YFSETQ in the germline V gene. V was cut by 0 bases and J by 3 bases, with 6 bases left in between. CDR3 amino acids: CASSLERPNEKLFF. Here the CDR3 DNA reads TGCGCCAGCAGCTTGGAGAGACCTAATGAAAAACTGTTTTTT.

This clonotype has a handful of counts. The chain combines TRBV20-1 with TRBJ1-1; 8 bases map to TRBD1. The CDR3 is 14 amino acids. The trim removed 6 bases at V and 1 base at J, leaving 7 bases unmatched. Per the germline V gene, CDR1 is DFQATT and CDR2 is SNEGSKA (reference sequence). The CDR3 loop is CSADDRGRNTEAFF. In nucleotides, the CDR3 is TGCAGTGCCGATGACAGGGGAAGGAACACTGAAGCTTTCTTT.

The gene calls are TRBV9 and TRBJ1-3; TRBD1 matches 8 bases. The CDR3 has 20 amino acids. The V gene's germline CDR1 is SGDLS and CDR2 YYNGEE. J gave up 0 bases and V 4 bases, and 18 bases lay outside the gene matches. CDR3 nucleotides: TGTGCCAGCAGCCCCAGAGGACAGGGAGAAGTATCGAGCTCTGGAAACACCATATATTTT. It is translated as CASSPRGQGEVSSSGNTIYF.

The chain uses TRBV15 and TRBJ1-2; 9 positions agree with TRBD1. With V trimmed by 4 bases and J by 8 bases, 14 bases remained unmatched. Germline CDR1 is LNHNV and CDR2 is YYDKDF (reference sequence). The length of the CDR3 is 16 residues. DNA of the CDR3: TGTGCCACCAGCACCCCTCCTCCCGGGACAGGGAAAGGCTACACCTTC. Protein sequence: CATSTPPPGTGKGYTF.

This clonotype was recorded at least ten times. An end of the junction differs from the germline gene, which may be a read error. This chain joins TRBV5-1 and TRBJ1-1, with 9 positions matching TRBD1. CDR1 and CDR2 (germline): SGHRS, YFSETQ. The CDR3 has 14 amino acids. CDR3: CASSSDRGNTEAFF. DNA of the CDR3: TGTGCCAGCAGCTCGGACAGGGGGAACACTGAAGCTTTCTTT.

The genes are TRBV12-5 and TRBJ2-2; unclear D gene. The V and J ends lost 6 bases and 2 bases respectively, with 7 bases between them. Germline lookup yields CDR1 LGHNT and CDR2 FRNRAP. The CDR3 contains 13 residues. The CDR3 reads CASGITNTGELFF. In nucleotides, the CDR3 is TGTGCTAGTGGGATAACTAACACCGGGGAGCTGTTTTTT. Full variable domain (remainder filled in from reference TRBV12-5 and TRBJ2-2): DARVTQTPRHKVTEMGQEVTMRCQPILGHNTVFWYRQTMMQGLELLAYFRNRAPLDDSGMPKDRFSAEMPDATLATLKIQPSEPRDSAVYFCASGITNTGELFFGEGSRLTVL.

The sample holds many counts of this clonotype. The genes are TRBV2 and TRBJ1-2, with D unresolved. V lost 8 bases, J lost 4 bases, and 14 bases lay in between. CDR1 and CDR2 from the germline V gene are SNHLY and FYNNEI. The CDR3 runs to 13 residues. The CDR3 region is CASQSRETYGYTF. In nucleotides, the CDR3 is TGTGCCAGCCAGTCAAGGGAAACCTATGGCTACACCTTC.

This clonotype has only a few counts. This chain joins TRBV29-1 and TRBJ1-1; the D is unclear. The CDR3 is 13 residues long. V was shortened by 7 bases and J by 5 bases, with 17 bases between the two germline ends. Looked up from germline, CDR1 is SQVTM and CDR2 is ANQGSEA. This chain's CDR3 is CSALPPGKTEAFF. The DNA for the CDR3 is TGCAGCGCACTCCCCCCGGGGAAGACTGAAGCTTTCTTT. The entire variable domain, with the rest obtained from reference TRBV29-1 and TRBJ1-1, is as follows: SAVISQKPSRDICQRGTSLTIQCQVDSQVTMMFWYRQQPGQSLTLIATANQGSEATYESGFVIDKFPISRPNLTFSTLTVSNMSPEDSSIYLCSALPPGKTEAFFGQGTRLTVV.

The chain combines TRBV29-1 with TRBJ1-2; the D is unclear. Trimming stripped 0 bases from V and 4 bases from J, with 15 bases between. CDR1 and CDR2 from the germline V gene are SQVTM and ANQGSEA. The CDR3 has 15 residues. The chain's CDR3 is CSVEDFTKKSYGYTF. The DNA for the CDR3 is TGCAGCGTTGAAGATTTTACAAAGAAAAGCTATGGCTACACCTTC.

The chain couples TRBV2 to TRBJ1-5; perhaps TRBD1 as D (5 bases). Germline CDR1 SNHLY, CDR2 FYNNEI. Trimming pared 3 bases from V and 5 bases from J, leaving 8 bases between. The CDR3 loop spans 13 amino acids. CDR3 loop: CASSEDIHQPQHF. The DNA of the CDR3 is TGTGCCAGCAGTGAGGACATCCATCAGCCCCAGCATTTT.

The chain has TRBV13 and TRBJ2-7, with 9 positions matching TRBD1. Germline trimming cut 6 bases from V and 1 base from J; bases unmatched to any gene: 7. CDR1 is PRHDT and CDR2 is FYEKMQ in the germline V gene (reference sequence). This CDR3 has 15 residues. Here the CDR3 DNA reads TGTGCCAGCAGGCTTCGACAGGGGGATTCCTACGAGCAGTACTTC. This gives the protein CASRLRQGDSYEQYF. The whole variable domain, remainder taken from reference TRBV13 and TRBJ2-7, is AAGVIQSPRHLIKEKRETATLKCYPIPRHDTVYWYQQGPGQDPQFLISFYEKMQSDKGSIPDRFSAQQFSDYHSELNMSSLELGDSALYFCASRLRQGDSYEQYFGPGTRLTVT.

This clonotype came up a few times. The rearrangement uses TRBV6-5 and TRBJ2-7; D remains ambiguous. V lost 4 bases and J 3 bases, leaving 13 bases between the germline ends. This CDR3 has 14 residues. Germline lookup yields CDR1 MNHEY and CDR2 SVGAGI. The chain's CDR3 is CASSSERLLYEQYF. Here the CDR3 DNA reads TGTGCCAGCAGTTCCGAGCGTCTTCTCTACGAGCAGTACTTC.

This chain links TRBV20-1 with TRBJ2-5; D gene uncertain. This CDR3 is 13 amino acids long. Trimming shortened V by 2 bases and J by 0 bases, and 7 bases separated the two germline ends. The V gene's germline CDR1 is DFQATT and CDR2 SNEGSKA (reference sequence). The CDR3 here is CSARFENQETQYF. In nucleotides, the CDR3 is TGCAGTGCTAGATTTGAGAACCAAGAGACCCAGTACTTC.

This clonotype was seen many times. This chain links TRBV28 with TRBJ2-5, with D possibly matching TRBD2 (6 bases). Trimming took 4 bases from V and 4 from J, leaving 25 bases between them. Per germline, CDR1 MDHEN and CDR2 SYDVKM. The CDR3 totals 18 residues. CDR3 sequence reads: CASSSDSGPRGFVETQYF. The CDR3 nucleotides read TGTGCCAGCAGTTCAGATAGCGGCCCCCGAGGGTTTGTAGAGACCCAGTACTTC.

This chain links TRBV6-1 with TRBJ1-2; 12 positions match TRBD1. The V gene's germline CDR1 is MNHNS and CDR2 SASEGT. The CDR3 length is 14 residues. V gave up 5 bases and J gave up 9 bases; unmatched junction bases: 7. CDR3 loop: CASSPRDRGPSYTF. The DNA of the CDR3 is TGTGCCAGCAGTCCCCGGGACAGGGGGCCTAGCTACACCTTC.

The chain carries TRBV19 and TRBJ2-7, with TRBD2 identical over 7 bases. Germline V gene data show CDR1 as LNHDA and CDR2 as SQIVND (reference sequence). CDR3 size: 15 residues. J gave up 4 bases and V 6 bases, and 12 bases lay outside the gene matches. Here the CDR3 reads CASSPAGSGGYEQYF. The DNA of the CDR3 is TGTGCCAGTAGCCCCGCAGGGTCGGGGGGTTACGAGCAGTACTTC.

This clonotype was seen at least ten times. The genes are TRBV27 and TRBJ2-2; D is uncertain. This CDR3 comprises 15 residues. Germline CDR1 and CDR2: MNHEY and SMNVEV (reference sequence). Trimming cost V 5 bases and J 1 base, with 11 bases left between them. The CDR3 protein is CASSPRPLNTGELFF. The DNA for the CDR3 is TGTGCCAGCAGTCCCCGCCCGTTGAACACCGGGGAGCTGTTTTTT.

This clonotype was seen ten or more times. V and J are TRBV12-3 or TRBV12-4 and TRBJ2-7; unclear D gene. V was clipped by 2 bases and J by 5 bases, with 10 bases between them. CDR3 size: 13 residues. CDR3 sequence reads: CASSLSRRDEQYF. The DNA of the CDR3 is TGTGCCAGCAGTTTATCACGACGAGACGAGCAGTACTTC.

This sequence joins TRBV15 and TRBJ1-4, with TRBD1 matching 8 bases. This CDR3 comprises 14 residues. Germline V gene lookup returns CDR1 LNHNV and CDR2 YYDKDF (reference sequence). Trimming removed 1 base from V and 7 bases from J; junction bases left unmatched: 2. The CDR3 bases are TGTGCCACCAGCAGAGTCAGGGGGCGTGAAAAACTGTTTTTT. Encoded protein: CATSRVRGREKLFF. Full variable domain (missing parts from reference TRBV15 and TRBJ1-4): DAMVIQNPRYQVTQFGKPVTLSCSQTLNHNVMYWYQQKSSQAPKLLFHYYDKDFNNEADTPDNFQSRRPNTSFCFLDIRSPGLGDTAMYLCATSRVRGREKLFFGSGTQLSVL.

A few counts support this clonotype. The chain couples TRBV6-2 or TRBV6-3 to TRBJ2-4; a possible D gene is TRBD1 (6 bases). The CDR3 loop spans 17 amino acids. Trimming cost V 4 bases and J 0 bases, with 16 bases left between them. Germline-derived CDR1 and CDR2 are MNHEY and SVGEGT. The CDR3 reads CASSSKSTGLAKNIQYF. The DNA for the CDR3 is TGTGCCAGCAGTTCCAAGTCGACAGGATTAGCCAAAAACATTCAGTACTTC.

With respect to this clonotype: Here the CDR3 omits its conserved ending phenylalanine or tryptophan, so a read error is the likely source. J is TRBJ2-7 and V is TRBV2; 10 nucleotides agree with TRBD1. The CDR3 has 15 residues. The germline gives CDR1 SNHLY, CDR2 FYNNEI. With 6 bases clipped from V and 2 bases from J, the junction kept 7 bases outside the gene matches. As DNA, the CDR3 is TGTGCCAGCAGGTCCAGGGACAGGGGAACCTACGAGCAGTACCTC. Translation: CASRSRDRGTYEQYL.

This clonotype was seen many times. The gene calls are TRBV28 and TRBJ1-1, with a weak D call TRBD1 (5 bases). This CDR3 comprises 15 residues. Germline values: CDR1 MDHEN, CDR2 SYDVKM. With 3 bases removed from V and 2 bases from J, the gap between germline ends came to 13 bases. DNA for the CDR3: TGTGCCAGCAGTTTCAGCAGGGCTTCTAACACTGAAGCTTTCTTT. Translating it yields CASSFSRASNTEAFF. The full variable domain, with the rest looked up from reference TRBV28 and TRBJ1-1, is DVKVTQSSRYLVKRTGEKVFLECVQDMDHENMFWYRQDPGLGLRLIYFSYDVKMKEKGDIPEGYSVSREKKERFSLILESASTNQTSMYLCASSFSRASNTEAFFGQGTRLTVV.

This clonotype was recorded a few times. This chain links TRBV6-2 or TRBV6-3 with TRBJ1-1; D is unresolved. The V end was cut by 6 bases, the J end by 1 base, with 9 bases between. Looked up from germline, CDR1 is MNHEY and CDR2 is SVGEGT. This CDR3 spans 13 amino acids. CDR3 coding DNA: TGTGCCAGCAGAGAGTATGGGAACACTGAAGCTTTCTTT. It translates to CASREYGNTEAFF.

The J gene is TRBJ2-7, the V gene TRBV5-1; D tentatively fits TRBD1 or TRBD2 (5 bases each). Looked up from germline, CDR1 is SGHRS and CDR2 is YFSETQ. The CDR3 is made up of 13 amino acids. The V end was cut by 4 bases, the J end by 2 bases, with 10 bases between. CDR3 loop: CASSQGPTYEQYF. The CDR3 region has the DNA TGCGCCAGCAGCCAGGGACCTACCTACGAGCAGTACTTC.